The 6 T cell receptor beta chains listed next were all sequenced from one sample in a study of early T cells in non-severe SARS-CoV-2 infection. One entry per CDR3 protein results from TCRdb running MiXCR on the 5' RACE reads. The repertoire consists of about 64,000 distinct CDR3 sequences, with around 13% occurring once and the leading ten covering roughly 4.2%. The sample taken for sequencing was whole blood. The receptors were gathered from an adult who was a healthcare worker with PCR-confirmed SARS-CoV-2 infection or an uninfected control (not recorded which).

This clonotype was observed at least ten times. The chain carries TRBV5-4 and TRBJ1-6; TRBD1 is a possible D gene (5 bases). There are 13 residues in the CDR3. Germline lookup yields CDR1 SGHNT and CDR2 YYREEE (reference sequence). Trimming removed 2 bases from V and 10 bases from J, with 10 bases in between. Here the CDR3 DNA reads TGTGCCAGCAGCTTACAGGAGAGCTCACCCCTCCACTTT. Translating gives CASSLQESSPLHF.

This clonotype was observed once. A read error is possible here, since a much larger clone lies one base away. The rearrangement joins TRBV20-1 to TRBJ2-7; D is uncertain. Germline V gene lookup returns CDR1 DFQATT and CDR2 SNEGSKA (reference sequence). V lost 5 bases and J 2 bases, leaving 16 bases between the germline ends. The CDR3 covers 14 residues. In nucleotides, the CDR3 is TGCAGTGCTGGCAACACAGAGGAGACCTACGAGCAGTACTTC. Encoded protein: CSAGNTEETYEQYF.

At least ten counts were recorded for this clonotype. V and J are TRBV30 and TRBJ2-3, with D possibly matching TRBD2 (6 bases). With 8 bases removed from V and 9 bases from J, the gap between germline ends came to 18 bases. The CDR3 is 12 amino acids. Germline V gene sequence: CDR1 GTSNPN, CDR2 SVGIG (reference sequence). CDR3 nucleotides: TGTGCCGGACGCGGGGCCCAGTACACGCAGTATTTT. It yields the protein CAGRGAQYTQYF.

This clonotype occurred a few times. The V gene is TRBV5-1, the J gene TRBJ2-7, with D possibly matching TRBD1 (6 bases). V lost 4 bases and J 1 base, leaving 18 bases between the germline ends. The CDR3 covers 16 residues. In germline, CDR1 is SGHRS, CDR2 YFSETQ. The CDR3 DNA sequence: TGCGCCAGCAGCCCGACAGGCGCCCCCGGGTCCTACGAGCAGTACTTC. It yields the protein CASSPTGAPGSYEQYF.

There are a few counts of this clonotype. V usage is TRBV6-5 and J usage is TRBJ1-1, with D perhaps TRBD1 (5 bases). The CDR3 is 12 residues long. V lost 5 bases and J 6 bases, leaving 10 bases between the germline ends. Germline loops: CDR1 MNHEY, CDR2 SVGAGI. The CDR3 sequence: CASSPGQAEAFF. The DNA of the CDR3 is TGTGCCAGCAGTCCGGGGCAGGCTGAAGCTTTCTTT.

This clonotype was seen only a few times. The rearrangement joins TRBV7-2 to TRBJ1-6; D is uncertain. Trimming pared 0 bases from V and 10 bases from J, leaving 13 bases between. The CDR3 extends over 15 amino acids. Germline V gene data show CDR1 as SGHTA and CDR2 as FQGNSA. CDR3 sequence (DNA): TGTGCCAGCAGCTTAGCGCAGGCCGGCCGGTCACCCCTCCACTTT. Its protein is CASSLAQAGRSPLHF.